This T cell receptor (beta chain) was captured in a study of shared clonotypes between healthy human individuals. Study-level information: CD8 memory received one plate per donor, CD8 naive two, CD4 memory three and CD4 naive three. Overall study findings and caveats: Sampling covered nothing but blood. Tissue TCR repertoires likely differ from those found in blood.

The table came from immunoSEQ multiplex PCR; TCRdb's copy has only in-frame clones and leaves some out. The sample holds about 95,000 clones, 65% to 70% seen once. This CDR3 has 14 amino acids. The V gene's germline CDR1 is MNHEY and CDR2 SVGAGI. J lost 3 bases, V lost 3 bases, and 1 base had no gene match. As for this clone: Its antigen is currently unknown. A much more abundant neighbour one base away suggests this may be a read error. Other DNA sequences in the same sample also yield this CDR3.

The TCR was taken from a man younger than 40 in good health. J is TRBJ2-7 and V is TRBV6-5, with 11 bases that match TRBD1. Sequenced: memory CD8+ T cells sorted from blood. The sample's subset: CD45RO+ cells pooled with CCR7-negative TemRA cells. This CDR3 reads CASSYGTGGYEQYF. CDR3 coding DNA: TGTGCCAGCAGTTATGGGACAGGGGGCTACGAGCAGTACTTC.